Listed below are T cell receptor beta chains from one sample, sequenced in a study of T-cell reconstitution after alpha-beta-depleted transplantation in children. TCRdb re-called the PCR reads through MiXCR, storing one row per CDR3 protein. The profile shows 250,000 to 400,000 distinct CDR3 sequences, around 25% of them singletons. The sample consisted of PBMCs, mostly from graft donor cells, taken 180 days after TCRalphabeta/CD19-depleted stem cell transplant. The receptors originated from a male patient under 18 who had a stem cell transplant for acute lymphoblastic leukemia, so the T cells may come from the graft donor. CDR3s include the opening cysteine and the closing phenylalanine or tryptophan. D genes are given only for firm matches. Clone size is given for some rows only: seen once, a few or many times, or a class if the clone is expanded.

TRBJ2-1,few,-,TRBV10-3,TGTGCCATCAGCTGGGAGCCTTACAATGAGCAGTTCTTC,CAISWEPYNEQFF
TRBJ2-1,-,TRBD2,TRBV11-2,TGTGCCAGCAGCTTACTAAGCGGGAGCATCAATGAGCAGTTCTTC,CASSLLSGSINEQFF
TRBJ2-5,-,-,TRBV20-1,TGCAGTGCTAGGCCCCCCCGGACCCAGTACTTC,CSARPPRTQYF
TRBJ1-3,-,-,TRBV29-1,TGCAGCGTCACAGGGTTATACGGAAACACCATATATTTT,CSVTGLYGNTIYF
TRBJ2-4,few,-,TRBV6-1,TGTGCCAGCAGTGAAATGAGGTCGATAGCCAAAAACATTCAGTACTTC,CASSEMRSIAKNIQYF
TRBJ1-1,few,-,TRBV5-1,TGCGCCAGCAGCCCCCGTCAGACGAACACTGAAGCTTTCTTT,CASSPRQTNTEAFF
TRBJ1-1,-,-,TRBV6-2/TRBV6-3,TGTGCCAGCAGTAAGCAACACCAGGGGCTGGGAACTGAAGCTTTCTTT,CASSKQHQGLGTEAFF
TRBJ1-1,-,TRBD1,TRBV6-1,TGTGCCAGCCAGGGAGGGGGGACAGGGGAAACTGAAGCTTTCTTT,CASQGGGTGETEAFF
TRBJ1-1,-,TRBD1,TRBV4-2,TGTGCCAGCAGCCACCCTTCGGGGACAGGGGACATGAACACTGAAGCTTTCTTT,CASSHPSGTGDMNTEAFF
TRBJ2-6,few,TRBD1,TRBV6-1,TGTGCCAGCAGGGACAGGTCCTCTGGGGCCAACGTCCTGACTTTC,CASRDRSSGANVLTF
TRBJ2-1,-,TRBD2,TRBV4-1,TGCGCCAGCAGCCAACCGAGCGGGAGGTCCCATGAGCAGTTCTTC,CASSQPSGRSHEQFF
TRBJ2-7,-,-,TRBV27,TGTGCCAGCAGTTGGGAGACAGCCTCCGGCAACGAGCAGTACTTC,CASSWETASGNEQYF
TRBJ2-4,few,-,TRBV20-1,TGCAGTGCTAGAGTTTTCCTAGCCAAAAACATTCAGTACTTC,CSARVFLAKNIQYF
TRBJ2-3,few,TRBD2,TRBV7-3,TGTGCCAGCAGCTTAAGGGGGAGTAGCGGGATTGAGGCAGATACGCAGTATTTT,CASSLRGSSGIEADTQYF
TRBJ2-2,-,TRBD2,TRBV20-1,TGCAGTGCTAGGTCTAGCGGGAGAGGCACCGGGGAGCTGTTTTTT,CSARSSGRGTGELFF
TRBJ1-4,few,-,TRBV5-1,TGCGCCAGCAGCCCTCCAGGGGTTGAAGAAAAACTGTTTTTT,CASSPPGVEEKLFF
TRBJ2-5,-,TRBD2,TRBV18,TGTGCCAGCTCGACCGGGACTAGGCTTCAAGAGACCCAGTACTTC,CASSTGTRLQETQYF
TRBJ1-1,-,-,TRBV29-1,TGCAGCGTTGGGGAATCGACAGACAGGAACACTGAAGCTTTCTTT,CSVGESTDRNTEAFF
TRBJ2-1,-,-,TRBV19,TGTGCCAGCGACCCGGGGGGCAGCAATGAGCAGTTCTTC,CASDPGGSNEQFF
TRBJ1-1,-,-,TRBV7-9,TGTGCCAGCAGCTTAGGAACAAGTCGAGATTGGAACACTGAAGCTTTCTTT,CASSLGTSRDWNTEAFF
TRBJ2-1,many,-,TRBV7-9,TGTGCCAGCAGCTTAGTTCCGGGCCTGAACAATGAGCAGTTCTTC,CASSLVPGLNNEQFF
TRBJ2-7,few,-,TRBV4-1,TGCGCCAGCAGCCTAGGTATAAGCTTAGATTCCTACGAGCAGTACTTC,CASSLGISLDSYEQYF
TRBJ2-7,few,-,TRBV7-2,TGTGCCAGCAGCTTGTGGGGAGCGGGCCCTGCCTACGAGCAGTACTTC,CASSLWGAGPAYEQYF
TRBJ2-4,few,TRBD1,TRBV4-1,TGCGCCAGCAGCCAACCCCTTTGGACAGGGGTCCAAAACATTCAGTACTTC,CASSQPLWTGVQNIQYF
TRBJ2-7,few,TRBD1,TRBV30,TGTGCCTGGAGCCGGGACAGCTACTACGAGCAGTACTTC,CAWSRDSYYEQYF
TRBJ2-7,-,TRBD2,TRBV12-3/TRBV12-4,TGTGCCAGCAGTTTCGCGACTAGCGGGACCTCCGAGCAGTACTTC,CASSFATSGTSEQYF
TRBJ2-1,-,TRBD2,TRBV4-1,TGCGCCAGCAGCCAAGCTGCTAGCGGGAGGGACAATGAGCAGTTCTTC,CASSQAASGRDNEQFF
TRBJ1-1,-,-,TRBV5-6,TGTGCCAGCAGGGGGGGTACAGGCACTGAAGCTTTCTTT,CASRGGTGTEAFF
TRBJ2-7,-,-,TRBV27,TGTGCCAGCGGACGACTGGGGTCCTACGAGCAGTACTTC,CASGRLGSYEQYF
TRBJ1-2,-,-,TRBV27,TGTGCCAGCAGTCCAACTCCCGGGCCCCACTATGGCTACACCTTC,CASSPTPGPHYGYTF
TRBJ2-1,-,TRBD1,TRBV18,TGTGCCAGCTCGACCGGGACAGGGGATCGGAATGAGCAGTTCTTC,CASSTGTGDRNEQFF